The entry below describes one T cell receptor (beta chain). Multiplex touch-down PCR with TRB-A/B primers amplified rearranged V-D-J TRB sequences. TCRdb analysed the multiplex PCR reads with MiXCR anew, one entry per CDR3 protein. The data contain roughly 6,200 distinct CDR3 sequences, around 32% of them singletons. Amplification of TCR beta used genomic DNA extracted from peripheral blood. Per germline, CDR1 DFQATT and CDR2 SNEGSKA (reference sequence). With 4 bases removed from V and 3 bases from J, the gap between germline ends came to 10 bases. This CDR3 is built from 12 residues. These data come from a study of T cell repertoires in aging, cancer and after chemotherapy.

What was sequenced was blood. The receptor's source is a human donor with a blood cancer. The chain combines TRBV20-1 with TRBJ2-7; D not certain. The CDR3 bases are TGCAGTGCTACCTTCTCCAACTACGAGCAGTACTTC. It encodes CSATFSNYEQYF.